The 8 T cell receptor beta chains below were found in one sample sequenced in a study of cytomegalovirus exposure and HLA in healthy donors. Use of 60 Vbeta and 13 Jbeta primers characterized the PCR. TCRdb keeps only in-frame clones here, not all; method: immunoSEQ multiplex PCR. The sample shows roughly 120,000 clones, roughly 82% of them seen only once. Sample: PBMCs. These receptors were obtained from a male donor in good health and CMV-seropositive.

The rearrangement links TRBV27 to TRBJ2-7; 8 bases map to TRBD1. The CDR3 length is 15 residues. Germline CDR1 and CDR2: MNHEY and SMNVEV (reference sequence). The J segment lost 2 bases and the V segment lost 4 bases, leaving 7 bases of the junction unmatched. The CDR3 coding sequence is TGTGCCAGCAGTTCGACACAGGGGGTCCCCTACGAGCAGTACTTC. This translates into CASSSTQGVPYEQYF.

This clone was picked up a small number of times. The chain has TRBV30 and TRBJ2-6; a possible D gene is TRBD1 (6 bases). Per germline, CDR1 GTSNPN and CDR2 SVGIG (reference sequence). The CDR3 is 15 residues long. V lost 3 bases and J 1 base, leaving 10 bases between the germline ends. The CDR3 region is CAWRAGTSGANVLTF. The CDR3 nucleotides are TGTGCCTGGAGAGCCGGGACATCTGGGGCCAACGTCCTGACTTTC.

This chain connects TRBV6-4 to TRBJ2-6; 8 nucleotides agree with TRBD1. Trimming removed 5 bases from V and 1 base from J; junction bases left unmatched: 13. Germline values: CDR1 MRHNA, CDR2 SNTAGT. This CDR3 spans 19 amino acids. The CDR3 spells CASSSPRDRKNSGANVLTF. CDR3 in DNA: TGTGCCAGCAGTTCTCCTCGGGACAGGAAAAATTCTGGGGCCAACGTCCTGACTTTC.

The V call is TRBV10-3, the J call TRBJ2-7, with 7 bases that match TRBD1. Trimming at V came to 7 bases and at J to 3 bases, leaving 6 bases not matched to a gene. This CDR3 comprises 13 residues. Per germline, CDR1 ENHRY and CDR2 SYGVKD. In nucleotides, the CDR3 is TGTGCCATCACTGGGACAGAGAACTACGAGCAGTACTTC. Encoded protein: CAITGTENYEQYF.

The chain carries TRBV6-1 and TRBJ1-6; weak D call: TRBD1 (5 bases). Germline values: CDR1 MNHNS, CDR2 SASEGT. V was cut by 9 bases and J by 7 bases, with 19 bases left in between. The CDR3 runs to 15 residues. The CDR3 is CASISAGRGNSPLHF. CDR3 DNA: TGTGCCAGTATATCCGCGGGACGGGGAAATTCACCCCTCCACTTT.

V and J are TRBV19 and TRBJ1-1; possibly TRBD1 for D (5 bases). The V gene's germline CDR1 is LNHDA and CDR2 SQIVND (reference sequence). The V and J ends lost 7 bases and 1 base respectively, with 10 bases between them. This CDR3 spans 13 amino acids. CDR3 protein: CASTPGGNTEAFF. CDR3 in DNA: TGTGCCAGTACCCCGGGGGGGAACACTGAAGCTTTCTTT.

The CDR3 is CASSPGGAGPFF. CDR3 DNA: TGTGCCAGCTCACCGGGGGGGGCGGGACCGTTCTTC. This chain connects TRBV18 to TRBJ2-1, with a possible D match to TRBD2 (7 bases). This CDR3 spans 12 amino acids. The germline V gene encodes CDR1 KGHSH and CDR2 LQKENI. V was cut by 3 bases and J by 15 bases, with 15 bases left in between.

The chain couples TRBV29-1 to TRBJ1-6; D unresolved. Germline V gene data show CDR1 as SQVTM and CDR2 as ANQGSEA. V lost 6 bases to trimming and J lost 6 bases, with 15 bases between them. CDR3 length equals 14 residues. The CDR3 region has the DNA TGCAGCGTGTCCGAGGGAGGCCTTAATTCACCCCTCCACTTT. Residues: CSVSEGGLNSPLHF.